Listed below are T cell receptor beta chains from one sample, sequenced in a study of T cells in tumors after PD-1 blockade. Profiling relied on immunoSEQ multiplex PCR, and the TCRdb table lists in-frame clones only, not all of them. The sample records roughly 9,300 clones, 50% to 70% being singletons. The sequencing here drew on tumor tissue, taken after anti-PD-1 treatment. All receptors come from a human donor with basal cell carcinoma. Both conserved end residues are part of each CDR3. The order of the fields is D gene, J gene, V gene, CDR3 protein. D genes are given only for firm matches.

D: TRBD1
J: TRBJ1-4
V: TRBV11-2
CDR3: CASSLDRGLEKLFF

D: TRBD2
J: TRBJ2-7
V: TRBV4-3
CDR3: CASSRPAGETSEQYF

D: TRBD1
J: TRBJ1-1
V: TRBV6-2/TRBV6-3
CDR3: CASSTPGQGTEAFF

D: TRBD1
J: TRBJ1-6
V: TRBV5-1
CDR3: CASSLLPGQGNSPLHF

D: -
J: TRBJ2-1
V: TRBV4-1
CDR3: CASSLTIRAGSYNEQFF

D: TRBD1
J: TRBJ1-4
V: TRBV6-2/TRBV6-3
CDR3: CASSSTGMRPSATNEKLFF

D: -
J: TRBJ2-7
V: TRBV11-3
CDR3: CASSLRLAPMGEQYF

D: -
J: TRBJ2-1
V: TRBV6-5
CDR3: CASSYRRGVYNEQFF

D: -
J: TRBJ2-5
V: TRBV15
CDR3: CATSREARETQYF

D: -
J: TRBJ1-1
V: TRBV18
CDR3: CASSPPGGRNTEAFF

D: -
J: TRBJ2-3
V: TRBV5-8
CDR3: CASSLEVVGGSDHTPTF

D: -
J: TRBJ1-5
V: TRBV29-1
CDR3: CSGDGGSNQPQHF

D: TRBD2
J: TRBJ2-3
V: TRBV27
CDR3: CASSNRGRSGGSTYF

D: -
J: TRBJ2-3
V: TRBV14
CDR3: CASSPRLTASTDTQYF

D: -
J: TRBJ2-1
V: TRBV7-6
CDR3: CASSFQDSSYNEQFF

D: -
J: TRBJ2-7
V: TRBV5-4
CDR3: CASSLELGSYEQYF

D: TRBD1
J: TRBJ2-7
V: TRBV6-6
CDR3: CASSYSRDRGSYEQYF

D: -
J: TRBJ1-5
V: TRBV2
CDR3: CASSDEGTYSNQPQHF

D: TRBD1
J: TRBJ1-1
V: TRBV5-5
CDR3: CASSLDRGTEAFF

D: -
J: TRBJ1-6
V: TRBV12-2
CDR3: CASRLAPLALYNSPLHF

D: -
J: TRBJ2-3
V: TRBV27
CDR3: CASSRRLVDAVDTQYF

D: -
J: TRBJ2-6
V: TRBV9
CDR3: CASSVVGGGASNGANVLTF